This TCR beta chain was sequenced during a study of cytomegalovirus exposure and HLA in healthy donors. Broader study findings: In vitro confirmation showed a few CMV-associated chains to be CMV antigen specific. Reportedly, diagnosis of cytomegalovirus status by the classifier showed high specificity and sensitivity. TCR beta chains numbering under 200 were designated cytomegalovirus-associated. Most TCRs appeared rarely, but some public TCRs recurred in many donors.

Note on this clone: The antigen remains undetermined.

TCRdb's table, derived via immunoSEQ multiplex PCR, lists solely in-frame clones and lacks some. The data show 100,000 to 150,000 clones, roughly nine tenths seen once. Trimming cost V 2 bases and J 4 bases, with 19 bases left between them. The CDR3 runs 17 residues. Germline lookup yields CDR1 SGHRS and CDR2 YFSETQ. The sample comprised PBMCs. The V gene is TRBV5-1, the J gene TRBJ1-3, with D unclear. This clonotype originated in a woman aged 18-30 years in good health and CMV-seronegative. CDR3 region: CASSLLPGTLTGNTIYF. The CDR3 DNA is TGCGCCAGCAGCTTACTTCCAGGTACTCTGACCGGAAACACCATATATTTT. Complete variable domain (other parts from reference TRBV5-1 and TRBJ1-3): KAGVTQTPRYLIKTRGQQVTLSCSPISGHRSVSWYQQTPGQGLQFLFEYFSETQRNKGNFPGRFSGRQFSNSRSEMNVSTLELGDSALYLCASSLLPGTLTGNTIYFGEGSWLTVV.